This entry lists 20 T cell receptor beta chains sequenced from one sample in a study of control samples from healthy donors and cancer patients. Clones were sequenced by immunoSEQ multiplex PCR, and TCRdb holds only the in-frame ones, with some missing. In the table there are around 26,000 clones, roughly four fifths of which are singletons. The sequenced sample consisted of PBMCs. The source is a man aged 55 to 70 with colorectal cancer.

CDR3 amino acids: CASSDYGGSEQYV. DNA for the CDR3: TGTGCCAGCTCAGATTACGGCGGGTCCGAGCAGTACGTC. The chain joins TRBV18 to TRBJ2-7, with D possibly matching TRBD2 (5 bases). The V end was cut by 5 bases, the J end by 6 bases, with 14 bases between. There are 13 residues in the CDR3. Germline-derived CDR1 and CDR2 are KGHSH and LQKENI.

DNA for the CDR3: TGTGCCAGCAGCCCCGGACAGGGAGAGCAGTACTTC. Amino acids: CASSPGQGEQYF. This chain uses TRBV2 with TRBJ2-7, with TRBD1 matching over 8 bases. Unmatched junction bases numbered 5, after V lost 6 bases and J lost 7 bases. Per germline, CDR1 SNHLY and CDR2 FYNNEI. This CDR3 is built from 12 residues.

The CDR3 is CASSLWAGSNEKLFF. DNA for the CDR3: TGTGCCAGCAGTTTATGGGCAGGAAGTAATGAAAAACTGTTTTTT. This sequence joins TRBV27 and TRBJ1-4; D unclear. In germline, CDR1 is MNHEY, CDR2 SMNVEV (reference sequence). Trimming took off 1 base at V and 4 bases at J, with 10 bases between the two ends. There are 15 residues in the CDR3.

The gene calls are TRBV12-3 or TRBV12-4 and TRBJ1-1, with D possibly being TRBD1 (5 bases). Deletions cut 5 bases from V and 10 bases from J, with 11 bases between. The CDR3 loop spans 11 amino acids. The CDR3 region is CASSPGLGAFF. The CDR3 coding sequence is TGTGCCAGCAGTCCGGGACTTGGAGCTTTCTTT.

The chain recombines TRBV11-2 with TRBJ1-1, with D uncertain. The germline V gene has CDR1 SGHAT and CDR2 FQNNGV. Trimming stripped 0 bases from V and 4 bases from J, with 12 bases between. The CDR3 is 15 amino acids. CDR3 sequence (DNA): TGTGCCAGCAGCTTAGATCCCGGGGTTCGCACTGAAGCTTTCTTT. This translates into CASSLDPGVRTEAFF.

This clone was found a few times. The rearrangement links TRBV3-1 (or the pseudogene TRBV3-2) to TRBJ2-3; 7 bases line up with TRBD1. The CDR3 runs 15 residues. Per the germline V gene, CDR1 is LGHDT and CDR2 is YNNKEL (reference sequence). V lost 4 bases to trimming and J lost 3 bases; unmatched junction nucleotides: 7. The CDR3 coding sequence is TGTGCCAGCAGCCGCCGGGACAGTGCAACAGATACGCAGTATTTT. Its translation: CASSRRDSATDTQYF.

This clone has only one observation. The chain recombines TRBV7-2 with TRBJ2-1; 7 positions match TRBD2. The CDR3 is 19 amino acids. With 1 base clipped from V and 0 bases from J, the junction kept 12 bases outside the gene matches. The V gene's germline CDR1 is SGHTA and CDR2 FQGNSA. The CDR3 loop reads CASSLERGGGVSSYNEQFF. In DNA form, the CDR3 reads TGTGCCAGCAGCTTAGAGCGGGGCGGTGGGGTGAGCTCCTACAATGAGCAGTTCTTC. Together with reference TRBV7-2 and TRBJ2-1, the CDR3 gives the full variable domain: GAGVSQSPSNKVTEKGKDVELRCDPISGHTALYWYRQSLGQGLEFLIYFQGNSAPDKSGLPSDRFSAERTGGSVSTLTIQRTQQEDSAVYLCASSLERGGGVSSYNEQFFGPGTRLTVL.

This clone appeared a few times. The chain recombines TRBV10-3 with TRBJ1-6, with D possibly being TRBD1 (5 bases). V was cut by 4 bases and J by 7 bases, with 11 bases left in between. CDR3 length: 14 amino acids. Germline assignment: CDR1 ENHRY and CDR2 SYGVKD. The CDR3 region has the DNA TGTGCCATCAGTGGGCAGGGCGGAAATTCACCCCTCCACTTT. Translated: CAISGQGGNSPLHF.

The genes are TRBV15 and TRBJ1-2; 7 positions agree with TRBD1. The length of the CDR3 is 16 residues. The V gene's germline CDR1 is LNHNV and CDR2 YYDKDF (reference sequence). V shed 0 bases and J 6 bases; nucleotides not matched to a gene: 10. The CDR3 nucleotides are TGTGCCACCAGCAGAGATCCGGGACAGAGGGGCGATGGCTACACCTTC. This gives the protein CATSRDPGQRGDGYTF.

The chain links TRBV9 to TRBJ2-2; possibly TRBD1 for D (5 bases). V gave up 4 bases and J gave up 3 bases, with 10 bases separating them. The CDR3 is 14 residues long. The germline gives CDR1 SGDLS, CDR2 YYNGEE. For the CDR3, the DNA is TGTGCCAGCAGCTCCCGACAGCACACCGGGGAGCTGTTTTTT. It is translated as CASSSRQHTGELFF.

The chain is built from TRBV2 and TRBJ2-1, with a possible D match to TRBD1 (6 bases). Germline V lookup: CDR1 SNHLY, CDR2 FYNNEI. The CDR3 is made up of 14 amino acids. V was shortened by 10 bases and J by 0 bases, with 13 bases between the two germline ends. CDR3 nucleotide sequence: TGTGCCACCCGACAGGAGTTCTCCTACAATGAGCAGTTCTTC. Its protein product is CATRQEFSYNEQFF.

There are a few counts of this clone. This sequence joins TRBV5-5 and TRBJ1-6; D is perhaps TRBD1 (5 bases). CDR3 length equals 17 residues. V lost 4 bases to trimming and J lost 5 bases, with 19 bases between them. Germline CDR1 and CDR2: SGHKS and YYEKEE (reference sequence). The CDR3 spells CASSLFSGTGNNSPLHF. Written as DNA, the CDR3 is TGTGCCAGCAGCCTATTTTCTGGGACTGGGAATAATTCACCCCTCCACTTT. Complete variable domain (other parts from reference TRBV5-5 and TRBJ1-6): DAGVTQSPTHLIKTRGQQVTLRCSPISGHKSVSWYQQVLGQGPQFIFQYYEKEERGRGNFPDRFSARQFPNYSSELNVNALLLGDSALYLCASSLFSGTGNNSPLHFGNGTRLTVT.

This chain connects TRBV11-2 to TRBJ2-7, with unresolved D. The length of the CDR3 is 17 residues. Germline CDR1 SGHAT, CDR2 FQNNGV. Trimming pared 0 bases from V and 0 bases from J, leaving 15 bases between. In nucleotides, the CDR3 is TGTGCCAGCAGCTTAGATTGGCCAAGAAACAGCTCCTACGAGCAGTACGTC. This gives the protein CASSLDWPRNSSYEQYV.

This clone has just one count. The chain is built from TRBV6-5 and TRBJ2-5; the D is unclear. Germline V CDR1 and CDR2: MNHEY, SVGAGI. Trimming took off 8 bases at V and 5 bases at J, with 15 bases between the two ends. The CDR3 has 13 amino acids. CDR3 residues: CASYAPAAETQYF. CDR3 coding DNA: TGTGCCAGCTACGCTCCAGCCGCCGAGACCCAGTACTTC.

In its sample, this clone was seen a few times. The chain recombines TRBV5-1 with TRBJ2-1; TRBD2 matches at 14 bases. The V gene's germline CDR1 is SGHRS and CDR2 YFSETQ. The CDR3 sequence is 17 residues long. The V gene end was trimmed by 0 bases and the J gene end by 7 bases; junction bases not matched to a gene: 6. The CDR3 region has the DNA TGCGCCAGCAGCTTGGGGCCCGGGACTAGCGGGGGAAATGAGCAGTTCTTC. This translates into CASSLGPGTSGGNEQFF.

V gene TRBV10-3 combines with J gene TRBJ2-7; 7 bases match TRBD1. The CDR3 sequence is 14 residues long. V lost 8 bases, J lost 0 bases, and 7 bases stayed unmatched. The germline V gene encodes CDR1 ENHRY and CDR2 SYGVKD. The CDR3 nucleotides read TGTGCCATCTCTCTGCAGGGGGTCTCCTACGAGCAGTACTTC. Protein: CAISLQGVSYEQYF.

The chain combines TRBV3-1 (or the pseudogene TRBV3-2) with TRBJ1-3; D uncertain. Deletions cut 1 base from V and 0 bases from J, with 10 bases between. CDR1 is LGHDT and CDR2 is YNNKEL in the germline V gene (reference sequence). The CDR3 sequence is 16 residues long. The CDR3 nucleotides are TGTGCCAGCAGCCAAGTCTACAGACACTCTGGAAACACCATATATTTT. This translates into CASSQVYRHSGNTIYF.

Written as DNA, the CDR3 is TGTGCCAGCGGGAGGTGGGGGGAAAAACTGTTTTTT. This encodes CASGRWGEKLFF. The chain joins TRBV6-5 to TRBJ1-4; D may be TRBD1 (5 bases). Deletions cut 8 bases from V and 8 bases from J, with 12 bases between. The germline V gene has CDR1 MNHEY and CDR2 SVGAGI. CDR3 size: 12 residues.

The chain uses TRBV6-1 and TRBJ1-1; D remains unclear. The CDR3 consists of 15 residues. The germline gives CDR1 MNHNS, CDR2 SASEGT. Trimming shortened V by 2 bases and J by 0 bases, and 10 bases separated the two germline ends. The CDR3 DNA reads TGTGCCAGCAGTGAATATGCGACGTTGAACACTGAAGCTTTCTTT. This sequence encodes CASSEYATLNTEAFF.

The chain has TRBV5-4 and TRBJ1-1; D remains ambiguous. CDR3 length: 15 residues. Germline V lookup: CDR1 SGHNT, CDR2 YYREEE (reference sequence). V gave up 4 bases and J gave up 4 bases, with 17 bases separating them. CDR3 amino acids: CASSPAWGLSTEAFF. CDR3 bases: TGTGCCAGCAGCCCGGCGTGGGGTTTGAGCACTGAAGCTTTCTTT.